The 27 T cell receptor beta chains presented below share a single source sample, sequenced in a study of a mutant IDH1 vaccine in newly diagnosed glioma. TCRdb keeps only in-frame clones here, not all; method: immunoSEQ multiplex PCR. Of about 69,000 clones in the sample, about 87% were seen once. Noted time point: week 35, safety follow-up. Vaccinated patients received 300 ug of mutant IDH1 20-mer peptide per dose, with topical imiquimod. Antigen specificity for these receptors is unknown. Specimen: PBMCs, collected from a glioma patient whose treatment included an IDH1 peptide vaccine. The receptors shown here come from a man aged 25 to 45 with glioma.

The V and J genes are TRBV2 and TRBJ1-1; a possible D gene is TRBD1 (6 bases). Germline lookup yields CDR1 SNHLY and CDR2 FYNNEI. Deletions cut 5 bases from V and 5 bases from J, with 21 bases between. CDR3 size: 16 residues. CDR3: CASSSLADRTETEAFF. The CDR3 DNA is TGTGCCAGCAGTTCACTCGCGGACAGAACGGAGACTGAAGCTTTCTTT.

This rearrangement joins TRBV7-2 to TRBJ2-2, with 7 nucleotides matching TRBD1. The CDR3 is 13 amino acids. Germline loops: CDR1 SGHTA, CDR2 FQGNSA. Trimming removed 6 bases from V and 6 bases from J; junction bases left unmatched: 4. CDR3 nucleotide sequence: TGTGCCAGCAGTTTGACAGGGCCCGGGGAGCTGTTTTTT. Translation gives CASSLTGPGELFF. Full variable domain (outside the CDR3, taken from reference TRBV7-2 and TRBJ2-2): GAGVSQSPSNKVTEKGKDVELRCDPISGHTALYWYRQSLGQGLEFLIYFQGNSAPDKSGLPSDRFSAERTGGSVSTLTIQRTQQEDSAVYLCASSLTGPGELFFGEGSRLTVL.

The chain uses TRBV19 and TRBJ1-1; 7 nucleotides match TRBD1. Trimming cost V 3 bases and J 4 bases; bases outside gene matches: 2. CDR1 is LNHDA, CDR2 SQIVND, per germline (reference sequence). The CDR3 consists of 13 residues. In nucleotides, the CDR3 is TGTGCCAGTAGTATTAGGGGGCTCACTGAAGCTTTCTTT. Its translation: CASSIRGLTEAFF.

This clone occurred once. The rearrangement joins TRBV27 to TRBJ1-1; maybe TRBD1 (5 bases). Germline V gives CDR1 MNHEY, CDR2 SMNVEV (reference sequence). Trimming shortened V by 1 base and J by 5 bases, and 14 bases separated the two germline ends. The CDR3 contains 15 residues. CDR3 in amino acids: CASSLWGFRGTEAFF. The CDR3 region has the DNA TGTGCCAGCAGTTTATGGGGGTTCCGGGGGACTGAAGCTTTCTTT.

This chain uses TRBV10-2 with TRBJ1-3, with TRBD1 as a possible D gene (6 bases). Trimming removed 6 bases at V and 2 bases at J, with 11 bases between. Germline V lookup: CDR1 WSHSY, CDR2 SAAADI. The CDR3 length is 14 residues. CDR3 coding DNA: TGCGCCAGCAGGGCGACAGGACCTGGAAACACCATATATTTT. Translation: CASRATGPGNTIYF.

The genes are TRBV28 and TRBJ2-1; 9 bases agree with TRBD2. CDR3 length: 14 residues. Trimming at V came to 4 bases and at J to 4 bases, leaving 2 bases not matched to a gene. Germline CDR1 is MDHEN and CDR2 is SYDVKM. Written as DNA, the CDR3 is TGTGCCAGCAGTTGGCGGGAGGGGTACAATGAGCAGTTCTTC. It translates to CASSWREGYNEQFF.

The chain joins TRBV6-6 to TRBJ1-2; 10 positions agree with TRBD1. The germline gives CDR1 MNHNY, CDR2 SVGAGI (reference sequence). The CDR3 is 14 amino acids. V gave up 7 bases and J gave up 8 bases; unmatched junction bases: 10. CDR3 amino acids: CASKGGQGKEGYTF. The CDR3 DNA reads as TGTGCCAGCAAGGGGGGACAGGGGAAGGAAGGCTACACCTTC.

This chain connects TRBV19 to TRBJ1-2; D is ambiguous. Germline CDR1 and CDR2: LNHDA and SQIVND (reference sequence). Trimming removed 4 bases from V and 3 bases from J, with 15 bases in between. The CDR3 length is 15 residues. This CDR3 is CASSRLEGSDYGYTF. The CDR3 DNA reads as TGTGCCAGTAGTAGGCTAGAGGGAAGCGACTATGGCTACACCTTC.

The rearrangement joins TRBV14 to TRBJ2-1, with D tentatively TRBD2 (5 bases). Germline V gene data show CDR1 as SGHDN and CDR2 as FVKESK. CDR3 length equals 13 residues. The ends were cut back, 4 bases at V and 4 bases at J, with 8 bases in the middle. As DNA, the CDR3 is TGTGCCAGCAGCCCCGGGAATTACAATGAGCAGTTCTTC. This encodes CASSPGNYNEQFF. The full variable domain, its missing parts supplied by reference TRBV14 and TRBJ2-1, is EAGVTQFPSHSVIEKGQTVTLRCDPISGHDNLYWYRRVMGKEIKFLLHFVKESKQDESGMPNNRFLAERTGGTYSTLKVQPAELEDSGVYFCASSPGNYNEQFFGPGTRLTVL.

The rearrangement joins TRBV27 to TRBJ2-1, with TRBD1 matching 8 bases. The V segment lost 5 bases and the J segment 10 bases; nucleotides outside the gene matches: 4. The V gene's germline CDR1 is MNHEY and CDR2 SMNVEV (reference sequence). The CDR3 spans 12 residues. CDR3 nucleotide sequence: TGTGCCAGCAGTCCACAGGGGGGAGAGCAGTTCTTC. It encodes CASSPQGGEQFF.

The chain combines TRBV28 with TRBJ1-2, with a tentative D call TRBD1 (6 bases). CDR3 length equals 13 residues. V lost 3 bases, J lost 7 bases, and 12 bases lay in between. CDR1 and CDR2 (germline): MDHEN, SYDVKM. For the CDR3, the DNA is TGTGCCAGCAGTTTCATGGGGGCAGGTGGCTACACCTTC. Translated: CASSFMGAGGYTF.

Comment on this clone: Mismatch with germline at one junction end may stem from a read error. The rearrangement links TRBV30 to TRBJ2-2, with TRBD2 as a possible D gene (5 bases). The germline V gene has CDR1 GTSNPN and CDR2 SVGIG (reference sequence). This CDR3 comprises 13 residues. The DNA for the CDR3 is TGTGCCTGGAGGGTCTCGGGAACCGGGGAGCCGTTTTTT. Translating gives CAWRVSGTGEPFF.

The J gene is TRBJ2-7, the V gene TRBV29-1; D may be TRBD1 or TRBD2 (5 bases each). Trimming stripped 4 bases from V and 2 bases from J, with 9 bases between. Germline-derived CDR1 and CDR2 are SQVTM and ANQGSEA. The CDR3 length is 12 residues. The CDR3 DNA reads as TGCAGCGTTGGGGGGTCCCCCTACGAGCAGTACTTC. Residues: CSVGGSPYEQYF.

CDR3 protein: CASSVEGQGNHEQYF. CDR3 nucleotides: TGTGCCAGCAGCGTAGAGGGACAGGGAAACCACGAGCAGTACTTC. The chain employs TRBV9 and TRBJ2-7; 9 bases line up with TRBD1. The CDR3 length is 15 residues. The germline CDR1 and CDR2 sequences are SGDLS and YYNGEE. V shed 0 bases and J 5 bases; nucleotides not matched to a gene: 6.

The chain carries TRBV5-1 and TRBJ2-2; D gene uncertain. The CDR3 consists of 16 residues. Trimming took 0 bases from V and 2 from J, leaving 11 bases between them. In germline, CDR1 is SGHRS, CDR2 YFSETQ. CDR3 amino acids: CASSLAEILNTGELFF. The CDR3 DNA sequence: TGCGCCAGCAGCTTGGCCGAGATCCTAAACACCGGGGAGCTGTTTTTT. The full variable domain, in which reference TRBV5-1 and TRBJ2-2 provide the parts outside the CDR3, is KAGVTQTPRYLIKTRGQQVTLSCSPISGHRSVSWYQQTPGQGLQFLFEYFSETQRNKGNFPGRFSGRQFSNSRSEMNVSTLELGDSALYLCASSLAEILNTGELFFGEGSRLTVL.

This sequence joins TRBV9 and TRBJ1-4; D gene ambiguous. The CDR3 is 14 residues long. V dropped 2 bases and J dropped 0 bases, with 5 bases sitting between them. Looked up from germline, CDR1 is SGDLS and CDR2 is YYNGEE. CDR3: CASSVQATNEKLFF. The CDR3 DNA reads TGTGCCAGCAGCGTCCAAGCAACTAATGAAAAACTGTTTTTT.

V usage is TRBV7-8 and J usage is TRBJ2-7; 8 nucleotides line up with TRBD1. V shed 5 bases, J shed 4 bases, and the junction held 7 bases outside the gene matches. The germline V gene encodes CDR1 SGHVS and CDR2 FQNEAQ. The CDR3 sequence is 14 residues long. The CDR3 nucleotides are TGTGCCAGCAGCGCTCGTCGACAGGGGTACGAGCAGTACTTC. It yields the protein CASSARRQGYEQYF. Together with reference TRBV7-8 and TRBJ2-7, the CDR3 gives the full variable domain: GAGVSQSPRYKVAKRGQDVALRCDPISGHVSLFWYQQALGQGPEFLTYFQNEAQLDKSGLPSDRFFAERPEGSVSTLKIQRTQQEDSAVYLCASSARRQGYEQYFGPGTRLTVT.

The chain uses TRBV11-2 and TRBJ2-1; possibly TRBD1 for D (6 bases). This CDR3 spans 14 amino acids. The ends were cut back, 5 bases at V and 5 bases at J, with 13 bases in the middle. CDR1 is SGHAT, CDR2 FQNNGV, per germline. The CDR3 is CASSQRTAHNEQFF. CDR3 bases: TGTGCCAGCAGCCAGCGGACAGCCCACAATGAGCAGTTCTTC.

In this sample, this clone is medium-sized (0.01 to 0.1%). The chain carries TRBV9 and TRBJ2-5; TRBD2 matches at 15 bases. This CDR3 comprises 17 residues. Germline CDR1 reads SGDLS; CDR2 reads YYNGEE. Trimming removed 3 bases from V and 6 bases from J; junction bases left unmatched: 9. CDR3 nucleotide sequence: TGTGCCAGCAGCGACCCCCGGACTAGCGGGGGGGCAAAGACCCAGTACTTC. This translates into CASSDPRTSGGAKTQYF. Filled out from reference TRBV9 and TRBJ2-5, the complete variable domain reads DSGVTQTPKHLITATGQRVTLRCSPRSGDLSVYWYQQSLDQGLQFLIQYYNGEERAKGNILERFSAQQFPDLHSELNLSSLELGDSALYFCASSDPRTSGGAKTQYFGPGTRLLVL.

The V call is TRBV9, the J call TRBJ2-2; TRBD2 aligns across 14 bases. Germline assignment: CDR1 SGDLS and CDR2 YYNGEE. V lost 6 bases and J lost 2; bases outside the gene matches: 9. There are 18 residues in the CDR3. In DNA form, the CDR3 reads TGTGCCAGCAACCCCGGACTAGCGGGAGGTGCTAACACCGGGGAGCTGTTTTTT. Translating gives CASNPGLAGGANTGELFF.

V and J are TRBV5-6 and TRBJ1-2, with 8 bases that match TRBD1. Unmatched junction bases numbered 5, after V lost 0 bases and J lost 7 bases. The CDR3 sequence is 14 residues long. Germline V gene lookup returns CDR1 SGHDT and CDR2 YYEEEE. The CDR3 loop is CASSLVQGAGGYTF. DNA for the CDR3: TGTGCCAGCAGCTTGGTTCAGGGGGCTGGTGGCTACACCTTC.

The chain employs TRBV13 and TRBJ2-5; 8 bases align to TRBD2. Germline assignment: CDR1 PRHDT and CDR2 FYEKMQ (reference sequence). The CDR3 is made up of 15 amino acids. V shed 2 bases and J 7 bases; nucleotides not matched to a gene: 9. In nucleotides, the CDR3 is TGTGCCAGCAGCTTAAGTCCCGGGAGGGCCGTGACCCAGTACTTC. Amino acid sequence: CASSLSPGRAVTQYF.

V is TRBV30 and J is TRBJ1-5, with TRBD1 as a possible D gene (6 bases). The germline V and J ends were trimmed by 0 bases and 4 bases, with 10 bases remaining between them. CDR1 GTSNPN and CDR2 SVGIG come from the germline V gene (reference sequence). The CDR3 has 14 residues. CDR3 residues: CAWSVLRGNQPQHF. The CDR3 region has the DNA TGTGCCTGGAGTGTACTAAGGGGGAATCAGCCCCAGCATTTT.

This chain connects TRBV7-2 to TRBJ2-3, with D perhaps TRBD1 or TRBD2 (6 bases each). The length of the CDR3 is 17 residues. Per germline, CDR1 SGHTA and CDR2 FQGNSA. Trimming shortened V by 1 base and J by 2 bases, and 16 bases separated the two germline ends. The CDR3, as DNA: TGTGCCAGCAGCTTAGAAGGGGGGATTCTGGTCACAGATACGCAGTATTTT. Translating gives CASSLEGGILVTDTQYF.

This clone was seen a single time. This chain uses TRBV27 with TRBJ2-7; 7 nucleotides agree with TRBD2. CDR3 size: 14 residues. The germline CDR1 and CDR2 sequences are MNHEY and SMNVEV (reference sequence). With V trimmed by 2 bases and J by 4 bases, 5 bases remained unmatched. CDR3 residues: CASSLMASGYEQYF. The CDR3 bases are TGTGCCAGCAGTTTAATGGCTAGCGGTTACGAGCAGTACTTC.

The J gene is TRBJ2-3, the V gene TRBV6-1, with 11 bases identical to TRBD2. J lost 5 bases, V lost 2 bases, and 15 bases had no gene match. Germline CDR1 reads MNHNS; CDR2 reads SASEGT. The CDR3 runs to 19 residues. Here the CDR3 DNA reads TGTGCCAGCAGTGAATATACTAGCGGGAGCACTCGGTTCGTAGATACGCAGTATTTT. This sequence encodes CASSEYTSGSTRFVDTQYF.

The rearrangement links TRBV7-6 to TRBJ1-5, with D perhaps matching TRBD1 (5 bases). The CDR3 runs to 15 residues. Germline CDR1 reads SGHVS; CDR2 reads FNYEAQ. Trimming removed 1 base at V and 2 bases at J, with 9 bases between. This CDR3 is CASSLGAGGNQPQHF. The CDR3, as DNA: TGTGCCAGCAGCTTAGGGGCGGGGGGCAATCAGCCCCAGCATTTT.